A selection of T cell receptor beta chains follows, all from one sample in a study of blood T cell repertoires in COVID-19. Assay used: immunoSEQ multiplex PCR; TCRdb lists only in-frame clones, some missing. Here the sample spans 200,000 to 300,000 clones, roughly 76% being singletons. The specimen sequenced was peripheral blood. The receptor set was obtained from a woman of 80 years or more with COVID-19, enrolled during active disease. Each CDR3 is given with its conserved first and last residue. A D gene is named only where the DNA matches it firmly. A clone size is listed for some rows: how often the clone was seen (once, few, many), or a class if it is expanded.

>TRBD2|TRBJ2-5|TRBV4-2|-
TGTGCCAGCAGCCAGGGTGAACTAGCGGGGGGAGAGACCCAGTACTTC
CASSQGELAGGETQYF
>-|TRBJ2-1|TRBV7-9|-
TGTGCCAGCAGCTTCGAAACGCCTGGGACAGCGGGGTTCTTC
CASSFETPGTAGFF
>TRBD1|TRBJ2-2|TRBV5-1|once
TGCGCCAGCAGCCTTATGCCGGGACAGGGTAATTCCGGGGAGCTGTTTTTT
CASSLMPGQGNSGELFF
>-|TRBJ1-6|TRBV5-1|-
TGCGCCAGCAGCTTGGCCATCGGGGGGAATTCACCCCTCCACTTT
CASSLAIGGNSPLHF
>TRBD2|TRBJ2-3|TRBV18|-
TGTGCCAGTTCCCGAGGGACTAGCGGGAGCACAGATACGCAGTATTTT
CASSRGTSGSTDTQYF
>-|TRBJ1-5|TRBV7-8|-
TGTGCCAGCAGCTCGGGGTCCAACCCTCGCCAGCCCCAGCATTTT
CASSSGSNPRQPQHF
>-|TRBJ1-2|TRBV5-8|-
TGTGCCAGCAGCTTGGGTGTCAGAACGAACTATGGCTACACCTTC
CASSLGVRTNYGYTF
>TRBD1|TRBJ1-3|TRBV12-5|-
TGTGCTAGTGGGACAGGGGTAGGAAACACCATATATTTT
CASGTGVGNTIYF
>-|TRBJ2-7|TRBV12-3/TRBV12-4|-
TGTGCCAGCAGTCTACTGGAGACCTACGAGCAGTACTTC
CASSLLETYEQYF
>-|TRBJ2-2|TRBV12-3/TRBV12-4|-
TGTGCCAGCAGTTTAATTCAGACCGGGGAGCTGTTTTTT
CASSLIQTGELFF
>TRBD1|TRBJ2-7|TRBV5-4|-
TGTGCCAGCAGCCGACAGGGGGCCTACGAGCAGTACTTC
CASSRQGAYEQYF
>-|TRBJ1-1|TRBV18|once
TGTGCCAGCTCTAGTGGAGAAGGAGGAGCTTTCTTT
CASSSGEGGAFF
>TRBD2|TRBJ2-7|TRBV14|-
TGTGCCAGCAGCGCCCGGGGACTAGCGGGAACCTACGAGCAGTACTTC
CASSARGLAGTYEQYF
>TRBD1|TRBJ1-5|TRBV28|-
TGTGCCAGCAGTTCTCCGGGACAGCTTTATAGCAATCAGCCCCAGCATTTT
CASSSPGQLYSNQPQHF
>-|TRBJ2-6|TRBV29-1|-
TGCAGCGTTGAAGAAAGGGGCTCTGGGGCCAACGTCCTGACTTTC
CSVEERGSGANVLTF
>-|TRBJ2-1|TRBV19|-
TGTGCCAGTAGTATAGATCTCCCTTACAATGAGCAGTTCTTC
CASSIDLPYNEQFF
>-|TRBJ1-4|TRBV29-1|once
TGCAGCGTTGTTCTCCTTAAAACACATGAAAAACTGTTTTTT
CSVVLLKTHEKLFF
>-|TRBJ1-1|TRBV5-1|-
TGCGCCAGCAGCTTGGCGGGGTTTACTGAAGCTTTCTTT
CASSLAGFTEAFF
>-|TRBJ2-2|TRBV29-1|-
TGCAGCGTTGGAGGCACCGGGGAGCTGTTTTTT
CSVGGTGELFF
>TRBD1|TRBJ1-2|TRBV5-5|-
TGTGCCAGCAGCTTGGAAGGCAGGGGGAACTATGGCTACACCTTC
CASSLEGRGNYGYTF
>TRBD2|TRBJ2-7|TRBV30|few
TGTGCCTGGAGTCGCCCTAGGACTAGCGGGAGGACCAACTCCTACGAGCAGTACTTC
CAWSRPRTSGRTNSYEQYF
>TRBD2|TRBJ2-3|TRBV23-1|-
TGCGCCAGCAGTCCATGGGGACTAGCGGGAGAGTTGGGGGGGACAGATACGCAGTATTTT
CASSPWGLAGELGGTDTQYF
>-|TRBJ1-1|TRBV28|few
TGTGCCAGCAGCCACCGGGACACCTGGGTCACTGAAGCTTTCTTT
CASSHRDTWVTEAFF
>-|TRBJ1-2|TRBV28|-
TGTGCCAGCAGTTTAGGACTTAATAACTATGGCTACACCTTC
CASSLGLNNYGYTF
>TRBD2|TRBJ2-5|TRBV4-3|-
TGCGCCAGCAGCCAAGGGAGCGGGAGGGCCCAAGAGACCCAGTACTTC
CASSQGSGRAQETQYF